A single sample gave rise to the 30 T cell receptor beta chains below, sequenced in a study of CD8+CD57+ T cells in acquired aplastic anemia. It was patients with CD8+CD57+ cell expansion by flow cytometry who were chosen for sequencing. Genomic DNA acted as the template from which TCR beta VDJ combination and CDR3 sequence profiling were carried out. MiXCR was run by TCRdb on the reads, yielding one entry per CDR3 protein. This table holds about 160,000 distinct CDR3 sequences, around 47% found once. The material sequenced was sorted CD4+, CD8+, or CD8+CD57+ T cells (not recorded which) from PBMCs. These receptor sequences come from a human donor with aplastic anemia.

The chain combines TRBV20-1 with TRBJ2-1, with 10 bases aligning to TRBD1. The J segment lost 4 bases and the V segment lost 7 bases, leaving 7 bases of the junction unmatched. This CDR3 region has 14 residues. Per the germline V gene, CDR1 is DFQATT and CDR2 is SNEGSKA (reference sequence). This CDR3 reads CSVSWTGGYNEQFF. CDR3 in DNA: TGCAGTGTTAGCTGGACAGGGGGGTACAATGAGCAGTTCTTC.

This clonotype was found once. V and J are TRBV15 and TRBJ1-2, with D perhaps TRBD1 (6 bases). Germline lookup yields CDR1 LNHNV and CDR2 YYDKDF (reference sequence). CDR3 length: 16 amino acids. Trimming stripped 6 bases from V and 3 bases from J, with 20 bases between. The CDR3 sequence is CATSTGGGRGYYGYTF. Written as DNA, the CDR3 is TGTGCCACCAGTACAGGAGGGGGGCGAGGGTACTATGGCTACACCTTC.

At least ten counts were recorded for this clonotype. J is TRBJ1-5 and V is TRBV19; a weak D match, TRBD1 (6 bases). Germline V gives CDR1 LNHDA, CDR2 SQIVND (reference sequence). This CDR3 has 15 amino acids. The V end lost 4 bases, the J end lost 4 bases, and 14 bases lay between the germline ends. CDR3 bases: TGTGCCAGTAGTACGACAGGAGGAGCGAATCAGCCCCAGCATTTT. This codes for CASSTTGGANQPQHF.

This clonotype was found many times. The J gene is TRBJ2-1, the V gene TRBV20-1, with 10 bases aligning to TRBD2. This CDR3 region has 14 residues. Germline-derived CDR1 and CDR2 are DFQATT and SNEGSKA (reference sequence). V lost 1 base, J lost 8 bases, and 5 bases stayed unmatched. The CDR3 loop is CSARGLAGVYEQFF. The CDR3 coding sequence is TGCAGTGCTAGAGGTCTAGCGGGAGTCTATGAGCAGTTCTTC.

The chain employs TRBV29-1 and TRBJ2-7; 7 positions match TRBD1. After removal of 5 bases from V and 0 bases from J, the junction contained 7 bases not matched to a gene. The CDR3 totals 14 residues. Germline V CDR1 and CDR2: SQVTM, ANQGSEA. CDR3 amino acids: CSVNVGQSSYEQYF. The CDR3 nucleotides read TGCAGCGTTAATGTGGGACAGAGCTCCTACGAGCAGTACTTC.

The V call is TRBV5-1, the J call TRBJ1-1, with TRBD1 as a possible D gene (5 bases). CDR1 and CDR2 (germline): SGHRS, YFSETQ. V lost 3 bases and J lost 1, with 19 bases in between. CDR3 size: 17 residues. The CDR3 DNA follows: TGCGCCAGCAGCTGGGTGGCAGGGTCGGGTCAGAACACTGAAGCTTTCTTT. The encoded protein is CASSWVAGSGQNTEAFF.

This chain links TRBV7-2 with TRBJ1-5, with TRBD1 matching 10 bases. The ends lost 5 bases at V and 3 bases at J; junction bases unmatched: 1. CDR3 length: 14 amino acids. Germline-derived CDR1 and CDR2 are SGHTA and FQGNSA. This chain's CDR3 is CASSGTGDNQPQHF. The CDR3 nucleotides read TGTGCCAGCAGCGGGACAGGGGACAATCAGCCCCAGCATTTT.

The chain employs TRBV10-3 and TRBJ2-4, with a weak D call TRBD1 (5 bases). The CDR3 runs to 12 residues. Germline assignment: CDR1 ENHRY and CDR2 SYGVKD. V was trimmed by 11 bases and J by 11 bases, leaving 19 bases between them. CDR3 DNA sequence: TGTGCCGTTGAGACAGTGGGTTTTGTTCAGTACTTC. Translated: CAVETVGFVQYF.

The chain employs TRBV5-1 and TRBJ1-3, with 8 bases aligning to TRBD1. CDR1 is SGHRS, CDR2 YFSETQ, per germline. With V trimmed by 4 bases and J by 7 bases, 7 bases remained unmatched. The length of the CDR3 is 14 residues. The CDR3, as DNA: TGCGCCAGCAGCGCAGGGGGCGCGGGGAACACCATATATTTT. It yields the protein CASSAGGAGNTIYF.

V is TRBV25-1 and J is TRBJ2-7; D ambiguous. Germline V CDR1 and CDR2: MGHDK, SYGVNS. This CDR3 contains 16 residues. V shed 4 bases and J shed 5 bases, with 21 bases lying between them. The CDR3 DNA follows: TGTGCCAGCAGTGCTCACCCCGAAACGACGGACCACGAGCAGTACGTC. Amino acids: CASSAHPETTDHEQYV.

This clonotype was seen a handful of times. This chain joins TRBV3-1 and TRBJ2-3; a weak D match, TRBD2 (7 bases). This CDR3 is built from 15 residues. The V gene's germline CDR1 is LGHDT and CDR2 YNNKEL (reference sequence). V was clipped by 4 bases and J by 3 bases, with 14 bases between them. CDR3 bases: TGTGCCAGCAGCCCTGGGGGGGGCGGGACAGATACGCAGTATTTT. Its translation: CASSPGGGGTDTQYF.

This clonotype has a count of ten or more. J is TRBJ1-4 and V is TRBV5-4; 7 bases map to TRBD1. Germline-derived CDR1 and CDR2 are SGHNT and YYREEE (reference sequence). The CDR3 has 14 amino acids. With 0 bases clipped from V and 9 bases from J, the junction kept 5 bases outside the gene matches. In nucleotides, the CDR3 is TGTGCCAGCAGCTTGGACAGGGGACGGCAAAAACTGTTTTTT. Protein: CASSLDRGRQKLFF.

This clonotype showed up just a few times. The V gene is TRBV5-4, the J gene TRBJ2-1; TRBD1 agrees at 7 bases. There are 15 residues in the CDR3. Germline values: CDR1 SGHNT, CDR2 YYREEE (reference sequence). The J segment lost 0 bases and the V segment lost 1 base, leaving 1 base of the junction unmatched. The CDR3 reads CASSLSGGSYNEQFF. CDR3 nucleotide sequence: TGTGCCAGCAGCTTGTCAGGGGGCTCCTACAATGAGCAGTTCTTC. Looking up the rest from reference TRBV5-4 and TRBJ2-1 gives the full variable domain: ETGVTQSPTHLIKTRGQQVTLRCSSQSGHNTVSWYQQALGQGPQFIFQYYREEENGRGNFPPRFSGLQFPNYSSELNVNALELDDSALYLCASSLSGGSYNEQFFGPGTRLTVL.

This clonotype has a handful of counts. The J gene is TRBJ1-2, the V gene TRBV10-3, with D unresolved. CDR1 and CDR2 (germline): ENHRY, SYGVKD. V lost 4 bases to trimming and J lost 0 bases, with 9 bases between them. The CDR3 length is 14 residues. This chain's CDR3 is CAISVQNANYGYTF. In DNA form, the CDR3 reads TGTGCCATCAGTGTACAGAACGCTAACTATGGCTACACCTTC.

This clonotype has a count of ten or more. This chain joins TRBV7-2 and TRBJ2-1; D is uncertain. Germline V gene sequence: CDR1 SGHTA, CDR2 FQGNSA. V was trimmed by 1 base and J by 10 bases, leaving 17 bases between them. The CDR3 has 15 residues. In DNA form, the CDR3 reads TGTGCCAGCAGCTTAGATGGTTATACAGCCGGCGAGCAGTTCTTC. Amino acids: CASSLDGYTAGEQFF.

The chain employs TRBV19 and TRBJ2-7; D may be TRBD1 (6 bases). V dropped 4 bases and J dropped 2 bases, with 15 bases sitting between them. The CDR3 spans 15 residues. In germline, CDR1 is LNHDA, CDR2 SQIVND (reference sequence). In nucleotides, the CDR3 is TGTGCCAGTAGTACTACAGGGTGGTTGCCCTACGAGCAGTACTTC. Protein product: CASSTTGWLPYEQYF.

The rearrangement joins TRBV2 to TRBJ2-7; the match to TRBD2 covers 7 bases. The CDR3 is made up of 13 amino acids. V trimming: 3 bases; J trimming: 2 bases; junction bases outside the gene matches: 1. CDR1 SNHLY and CDR2 FYNNEI come from the germline V gene. CDR3 in amino acids: CASSDGGAYEQYF. Written as DNA, the CDR3 is TGTGCCAGCAGTGATGGGGGGGCCTACGAGCAGTACTTC.

The chain joins TRBV5-1 to TRBJ2-5, with TRBD2 identical over 11 bases. J lost 0 bases, V lost 3 bases, and 4 bases had no gene match. Per germline, CDR1 SGHRS and CDR2 YFSETQ. This CDR3 is 16 amino acids long. Written as DNA, the CDR3 is TGCGCCAGCAGCTGGAATAGCGGGAGGGACCAAGAGACCCAGTACTTC. Amino acids: CASSWNSGRDQETQYF.

This clonotype was seen at least ten times. V gene TRBV20-1 combines with J gene TRBJ1-1; TRBD1 matches 8 bases. V lost 5 bases to trimming and J lost 4 bases; unmatched junction nucleotides: 3. Germline V gene sequence: CDR1 DFQATT, CDR2 SNEGSKA (reference sequence). This CDR3 spans 12 amino acids. The CDR3 here is CSALDRGTEAFF. CDR3 sequence (DNA): TGCAGTGCTTTAGACAGGGGCACTGAAGCTTTCTTT.

A remark on this clonotype: The junction differs from germline at one of its ends, possibly a read error. V is TRBV2 and J is TRBJ1-2; D remains ambiguous. Looked up from germline, CDR1 is SNHLY and CDR2 is FYNNEI. The CDR3 runs 10 residues. CDR3 residues: CASSEIVQSF. The CDR3 DNA follows: TGTGCCAGCAGTGAAATAGTCCAATCCTTC. Complete variable domain (other parts from reference TRBV2 and TRBJ1-2): EPEVTQTPSHQVTQMGQEVILRCVPISNHLYFYWYRQILGQKVEFLVSFYNNEISEKSEIFDDQFSVERPDGSNFTLKIRSTKLEDSAMYFCASSEIVQSFGSGTRLTVV.

The V gene is TRBV7-2, the J gene TRBJ1-6, with 10 bases aligning to TRBD1. V shed 1 base, J shed 8 bases, and the junction held 2 bases outside the gene matches. Germline values: CDR1 SGHTA, CDR2 FQGNSA. The CDR3 consists of 15 residues. The CDR3 loop is CASSLGQGAYSPLHF. The CDR3 DNA reads TGTGCCAGCAGCTTAGGACAGGGGGCCTATTCACCCCTCCACTTT.

On this clonotype: Without the conserved terminal phenylalanine or tryptophan, this CDR3 likely stems from a read error. The limits of the CDR3 on the DNA are not certain, so only TCRdb's listed CDR3 is given. CDR3 region: CATSETGTGA. The genes are TRBV24-1 and TRBJ2-2; the DNA was not compared with TRBD1, the D call given in the table. Germline V CDR1 and CDR2: KGHDR, SFDVKD. Both ends counted, the CDR3 spans 10 residues.

This clonotype has ten or more counts. V is TRBV12-3 or TRBV12-4 and J is TRBJ1-6; 8 nucleotides line up with TRBD1. This CDR3 region has 14 residues. With 6 bases clipped from V and 9 bases from J, the junction kept 7 bases outside the gene matches. The CDR3 nucleotides are TGTGCCAGCAGCCCGGGGACAGGCATTTCACCCCTCCACTTT. Translating gives CASSPGTGISPLHF.

This clonotype has ten or more counts. The J gene is TRBJ1-2, the V gene TRBV25-1; 7 nucleotides agree with TRBD1. CDR3 length: 15 amino acids. Germline CDR1 and CDR2: MGHDK and SYGVNS. V was pared by 2 bases and J by 4 bases, with 7 bases of the junction left unmatched. Here the CDR3 reads CASSEGNRGSYGYTF. As DNA, the CDR3 is TGTGCCAGCAGTGAAGGAAACAGGGGCAGCTATGGCTACACCTTC.

This clonotype has at least ten counts. This rearrangement joins TRBV6-1 to TRBJ2-5; TRBD1 or TRBD2 may be the D gene (5 bases each). The CDR3 has 13 amino acids. Germline loops: CDR1 MNHNS, CDR2 SASEGT. V was trimmed by 6 bases and J by 4 bases, leaving 12 bases between them. The CDR3 loop reads CASSTEGPETQYF. CDR3 nucleotide sequence: TGTGCCAGCAGCACCGAGGGGCCAGAGACCCAGTACTTC.

Ten or more counts support this clonotype. CDR3 residues: CASTKGGVSSYEQYV. The CDR3 DNA follows: TGTGCCAGCACCAAGGGGGGGGTTAGCTCCTACGAGCAGTACGTC. The chain has TRBV6-1 and TRBJ2-7; the D gene is possibly TRBD2 (7 bases). This CDR3 contains 15 residues. CDR1 MNHNS and CDR2 SASEGT come from the germline V gene. V was cut by 7 bases and J by 0 bases, with 16 bases left in between.

This clonotype was found a few times. CDR3 in DNA: TGTGCCAGCAGGGGGGGGGCCGACACTGAAGCTTTCTTT. Amino acids: CASRGGADTEAFF. The chain uses TRBV7-2 and TRBJ1-1; maybe TRBD1 (6 bases). The CDR3 loop spans 13 amino acids. The germline V and J ends were trimmed by 6 bases and 3 bases, with 11 bases remaining between them. Germline values: CDR1 SGHTA, CDR2 FQGNSA.

At least ten counts were recorded for this clonotype. CDR3 sequence reads: CATSDHRGPTSHASGNTIYF. The CDR3, as DNA: TGTGCCACCAGTGACCACAGGGGTCCGACTTCCCATGCCTCTGGAAACACCATATATTTT. The V call is TRBV24-1, the J call TRBJ1-3, with 7 bases lining up with TRBD1. The CDR3 covers 20 residues. J was trimmed by 0 bases and V by 4 bases; bases with no gene match: 17. Germline V lookup: CDR1 KGHDR, CDR2 SFDVKD.

A note on this clonotype: It may be a read error: a sequence one base away is much more abundant. J is TRBJ2-1 and V is TRBV5-1; D assignment may be TRBD1 or TRBD2 (6 bases each). This CDR3 has 16 residues. Germline-derived CDR1 and CDR2 are SGHRS and YFSETQ. CDR3 region: CASSLEGGRSYNEQSF. The CDR3 nucleotides read TGCGCCAGCAGCCTGGAGGGGGGCCGTTCCTACAATGAGCAGTCCTTC.

The chain combines TRBV19 with TRBJ1-2, with 9 bases lining up with TRBD1. CDR3 length equals 14 residues. After removal of 5 bases from V and 6 bases from J, the junction contained 7 bases not matched to a gene. Germline V CDR1 and CDR2: LNHDA, SQIVND (reference sequence). CDR3 sequence: CASSRQGESDGYTF. CDR3 bases: TGTGCCAGTAGTCGACAGGGGGAAAGCGATGGCTACACCTTC.